This TCR beta chain originates from a study of OX40 agonist ivuxolimab in advanced cancers. Study as a whole: Patients in the trial were receiving intravenous ivuxolimab every 2 weeks, at doses of 0.01 to 10 mg/kg. Participants could have had prior anti-PD-1, anti-PD-L1 or anti-CTLA-4 therapy, and approximately 40% had some. The study's findings and limits: Near-lowest levels of clonal expansion characterized partial responders at 0.1-3.0 mg/kg.

Concerning this clone itself: Its antigen is as yet unknown.

In germline, CDR1 is MNHEY, CDR2 SMNVEV (reference sequence). The CDR3 runs 14 residues. Trimming took 3 bases from V and 0 from J, leaving 5 bases between them. Enrollment shut out patients with autoimmune disease history or systemic immunosuppression. The table came from immunoSEQ multiplex PCR; TCRdb's copy has only in-frame clones and leaves some out. The sample shows under 65,000 clones, 85% of them seen only once. The origin of this receptor is an adult with an advanced solid tumor such as melanoma, head and neck, liver or kidney cancer. The V gene is TRBV27, the J gene TRBJ2-2, with D unresolved. The sequencing here drew on CD4+ or CD8+ T cells sorted from blood, taken in a trial of the OX40 agonist ivuxolimab. CDR3 sequence: CASSLGTNTGELFF. The CDR3 DNA reads TGTGCCAGCAGTTTGGGTACGAACACCGGGGAGCTGTTTTTT.